This record covers a single T cell receptor (beta chain). Its target is not known. The data are from a study of cytomegalovirus exposure and HLA in healthy donors. Germline CDR1 KGHSH, CDR2 LQKENI. CDR3 length: 19 amino acids. J was trimmed by 0 bases and V by 3 bases; bases with no gene match: 11. Study results and limitations: Earlier results showed most TCR beta V segments being productive about 87% or about 30% of the time.

The PCR used 60 Vbeta and 13 Jbeta primers. Profiled with immunoSEQ multiplex PCR; TCRdb holds only in-frame clones, not every one. The sample has about 140,000 clones, approximately 80% seen once; the top ten hold about 2.4%. The sample taken for sequencing was PBMCs. The TCR originated in a man aged 45-65 years in good health and CMV-seronegative. The chain combines TRBV18 with TRBJ1-4, with TRBD1 matching over 9 bases. In DNA, the CDR3 is TGTGCCAGCTCACCGGACAGGGGCTTTACCGGGGCAACTAATGAAAAACTGTTTTTT. It is translated as CASSPDRGFTGATNEKLFF. The variable domain in full, completed from reference TRBV18 and TRBJ1-4, reads NAGVMQNPRHLVRRRGQEARLRCSPMKGHSHVYWYRQLPEEGLKFMVYLQKENIIDESGMPKERFSAEFPKEGPSILRIQQVVRGDSAAYFCASSPDRGFTGATNEKLFFGSGTQLSVL.